This TCR beta chain was obtained from a study of T cells after yellow fever vaccination. The overall study: Low-cell-number fractions were prepared with SMART-Seq v4 Ultra Low Input. Findings and limits, study-wide: Most primary-vaccination clones recurred post-booster (roughly 96% CD4, about 87% CD8). One caveat is that FACS-sorted repertoires could contain abundant clonotypes contaminating from the bulk population.

As concerns this clonotype: Its target is unknown.

Germline CDR1 reads SGHTA; CDR2 reads FQGNSA. This CDR3 is built from 15 residues. V trimming: 8 bases; J trimming: 9 bases; junction bases outside the gene matches: 18. Template switching by 5'RACE produced TCR cDNA, adding a universal primer site and UMIs. TCRdb analysed the 5' RACE reads with MiXCR anew, one entry per CDR3 protein. The sample includes around 320,000 distinct CDR3 sequences, under 9% of them seen just once. This receptor was identified in a man younger than 35 who received the YFV17D yellow fever vaccine. The sample here was CD4+ T cells sorted from PBMCs, taken 5 days after the yellow fever booster vaccination. The chain carries TRBV7-2 and TRBJ1-2; 7 bases map to TRBD1. CDR3 DNA: TGTGCCAGCGGGGAGACATGGGAGGGGGCAGGTAGCTACACCTTC. Amino acids: CASGETWEGAGSYTF.